What follows are 13 T cell receptor beta chains derived from one specimen sequenced in a study of OX40 agonist ivuxolimab in advanced cancers. TCRdb's table, derived via immunoSEQ multiplex PCR, lists solely in-frame clones and lacks some. Of fewer than 40,000 clones in the sample, about four fifths were seen once. Sequences were derived from CD4+ or CD8+ T cells sorted from blood, sampled in a trial of the OX40 agonist ivuxolimab. These receptors originate from an adult with an advanced solid tumor such as melanoma, head and neck, liver or kidney cancer.

Points on this clone: This sample includes further DNA sequences coding for the same CDR3. This chain joins TRBV6-5 and TRBJ1-5, with 8 bases identical to TRBD1. Trimming cost V 4 bases and J 4 bases; bases outside gene matches: 6. CDR1 and CDR2 from the germline V gene are MNHEY and SVGAGI. The CDR3 is made up of 15 amino acids. CDR3 coding DNA: TGTGCCAGCAGTTCCCTACAGGGGGGTAATCAGCCCCAGCATTTT. The encoded protein is CASSSLQGGNQPQHF.

This chain uses TRBV5-1 with TRBJ2-3; possible D gene TRBD2, 7 bases. Germline lookup yields CDR1 SGHRS and CDR2 YFSETQ. CDR3 size: 15 residues. Trimming stripped 0 bases from V and 2 bases from J, with 10 bases between. CDR3 loop: CASSLAGGPTDTQYF. The CDR3 coding sequence is TGCGCCAGCAGCTTGGCCGGGGGGCCCACAGATACGCAGTATTTT.

The chain has TRBV4-1 and TRBJ2-7; TRBD1 matches at 8 bases. This CDR3 is built from 16 residues. The V gene's germline CDR1 is MGHRA and CDR2 YSYEKL. The V and J ends lost 3 bases and 6 bases, in that order; junction bases with no gene match: 13. The CDR3 loop is CASSQPGQGGSGEQYF. CDR3 nucleotide sequence: TGCGCCAGCAGCCAGCCAGGACAGGGAGGCAGTGGCGAGCAGTACTTC.

This chain connects TRBV9 to TRBJ2-6; D call uncertain. The CDR3 covers 15 residues. Germline CDR1 and CDR2: SGDLS and YYNGEE. Trimming left V 3 bases short and J 1 base short, with 8 bases between. CDR3 amino acids: CASSARLSGANVLTF. The DNA of the CDR3 is TGTGCCAGCAGCGCCCGTTTGTCTGGGGCCAACGTCCTGACTTTC.

The genes are TRBV10-1 and TRBJ2-2, with 11 nucleotides matching TRBD2. Germline V gene sequence: CDR1 WNHNN, CDR2 SYGVQD (reference sequence). The length of the CDR3 is 18 residues. J gave up 7 bases and V 0 bases, and 10 bases lay outside the gene matches. The CDR3 DNA reads as TGCGCCAGCAGTGAGTCATCCTCCCTAGCGGGGGGAGTCGGGGAGCTGTTTTTT. Translated: CASSESSSLAGGVGELFF.

The chain uses TRBV4-1 and TRBJ2-5, with D perhaps being TRBD1 or TRBD2 (6 bases each). The CDR3 covers 15 residues. Between the trimmed V and J ends, which lost 0 bases and 5 bases, there was a span of 13 bases. The V gene's germline CDR1 is MGHRA and CDR2 YSYEKL. The CDR3 spells CASSQDRGVGETQYF. The CDR3 bases are TGCGCCAGCAGCCAAGATAGGGGGGTAGGGGAGACCCAGTACTTC.

The chain has TRBV11-2 and TRBJ2-5, with D tentatively TRBD1 (5 bases). V dropped 5 bases and J dropped 12 bases, with 16 bases sitting between them. CDR3 size: 12 residues. CDR1 and CDR2 (germline): SGHAT, FQNNGV. CDR3 region: CASSPQDKVKYF. The CDR3 region has the DNA TGTGCCAGCAGCCCCCAGGACAAGGTTAAGTACTTC.

The chain uses TRBV4-1 and TRBJ1-6, with D perhaps TRBD1 (5 bases). V dropped 3 bases and J dropped 14 bases, with 17 bases sitting between them. Germline assignment: CDR1 MGHRA and CDR2 YSYEKL. The CDR3 is made up of 14 amino acids. The CDR3 DNA sequence: TGCGCCAGCAGCCACCCTATCCGGGACTACACCCTCCACTTT. Residues: CASSHPIRDYTLHF.

The chain links TRBV11-3 to TRBJ2-5; tentatively, D is TRBD2 (7 bases). V was cut by 5 bases and J by 1 base, with 11 bases left in between. The CDR3 covers 14 residues. CDR1 and CDR2 from the germline V gene are SGHNT and YENEEA. CDR3 sequence: CASSQRGGQETQYF. Here the CDR3 DNA reads TGTGCCAGCAGCCAAAGGGGGGGCCAAGAGACCCAGTACTTC.

The chain combines TRBV2 with TRBJ2-3; TRBD2 matches at 8 bases. The J segment lost 2 bases and the V segment lost 2 bases, leaving 6 bases of the junction unmatched. This CDR3 contains 16 residues. Looked up from germline, CDR1 is SNHLY and CDR2 is FYNNEI. The CDR3 protein is CASSEFFGGDTDTQYF. CDR3 nucleotide sequence: TGTGCCAGCAGTGAATTTTTCGGGGGGGACACAGATACGCAGTATTTT.

The genes are TRBV6-5 and TRBJ1-2, with 7 bases fitting TRBD1. Germline CDR1 is MNHEY and CDR2 is SVGAGI. The CDR3 length is 13 residues. The ends lost 7 bases at V and 8 bases at J; junction bases unmatched: 10. CDR3 amino acids: CASTGRGLTGYTF. Written as DNA, the CDR3 is TGTGCCAGCACGGGCAGGGGGTTAACAGGCTACACCTTC.

The chain couples TRBV5-4 to TRBJ1-1, with 10 positions matching TRBD1. The CDR3 extends over 16 amino acids. V shed 3 bases and J 7 bases; nucleotides not matched to a gene: 12. In germline, CDR1 is SGHNT, CDR2 YYREEE (reference sequence). CDR3 amino acids: CASSSGKDRGRDEAFF. CDR3 nucleotides: TGTGCCAGCAGCTCGGGAAAAGACAGGGGGCGAGATGAAGCTTTCTTT.

This clone came up once. The J gene is TRBJ2-2, the V gene TRBV18; TRBD2 is a possible D gene (5 bases). The V end lost 3 bases, the J end lost 5 bases, and 16 bases lay between the germline ends. Germline V lookup: CDR1 KGHSH, CDR2 LQKENI. The length of the CDR3 is 16 residues. Here the CDR3 DNA reads TGTGCCAGCTCACCCCAGAATCGGGGTAATACCGGGGAGCTGTTTTTT. Translation gives CASSPQNRGNTGELFF.